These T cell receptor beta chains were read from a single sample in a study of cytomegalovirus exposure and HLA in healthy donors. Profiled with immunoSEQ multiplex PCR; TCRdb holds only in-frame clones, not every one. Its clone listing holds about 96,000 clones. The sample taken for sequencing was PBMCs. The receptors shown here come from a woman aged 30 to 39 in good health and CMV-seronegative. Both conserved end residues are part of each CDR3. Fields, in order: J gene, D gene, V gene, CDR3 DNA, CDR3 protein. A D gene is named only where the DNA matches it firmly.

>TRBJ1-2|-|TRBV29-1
TGCAGCGTTGAGGAGACGGTGATCGGCTACACCTTC
CSVEETVIGYTF
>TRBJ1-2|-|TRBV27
TGTGCCAGCAGTTTCAGGGATAACTATGGCTACACCTTC
CASSFRDNYGYTF
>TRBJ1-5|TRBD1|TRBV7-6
TGTGCCAGCAGCTTGGACAGGGGAAATCAGCCCCAGCATTTT
CASSLDRGNQPQHF
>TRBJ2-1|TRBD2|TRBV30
TGTGCCTGGAGTGTAGACGGGACTAGCGGGGAGGGTGAGCAGTTCTTC
CAWSVDGTSGEGEQFF
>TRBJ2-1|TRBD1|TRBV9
TGTGCCAGCAGCTTACAGGGGACTGAGCAGTTCTTC
CASSLQGTEQFF
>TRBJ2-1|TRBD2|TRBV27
TGTGCCAGCAGTTTACTCTTAGCCCCGACTAGCGGGAGAGGTCATGAGCAGTTCTTC
CASSLLLAPTSGRGHEQFF
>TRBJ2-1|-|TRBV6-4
TGTGCCAGCAGTGACCGCTCGGGGAGAGGCGAGCAGTTCTTC
CASSDRSGRGEQFF
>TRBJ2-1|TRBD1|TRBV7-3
TGTGCCAGCAGCCTAACAGGGGCGCCGGATGAGCAGTTCTTC
CASSLTGAPDEQFF
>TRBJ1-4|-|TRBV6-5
TGTGCCAGCAGTTACTCGACCGGGGAGTGGGAAAAACTGTTTTTT
CASSYSTGEWEKLFF
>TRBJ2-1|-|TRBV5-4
TGTGCCAGCACCCACAGGTCCTCGGACAATGAGCAGTTCTTC
CASTHRSSDNEQFF
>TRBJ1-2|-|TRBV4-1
TGCGCCAGCAGCCCCGGGACATTCCCTCGAATTGAAGGCTACACCTTC
CASSPGTFPRIEGYTF
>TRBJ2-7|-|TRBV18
TGTGCCAGCTCACCGGGGCCCCTCCTGACTAGTAGTGGCGAGCAGTACTTC
CASSPGPLLTSSGEQYF
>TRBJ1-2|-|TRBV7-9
TGTGCCAGCAGCTTATTGCAGGGCGGGACGGGAAACTATGGCTACACCTTC
CASSLLQGGTGNYGYTF
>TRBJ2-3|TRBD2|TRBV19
TGTGCCAGTAGCATTCTCGGGACTAGCGACACAGATACGCAGTATTTT
CASSILGTSDTDTQYF
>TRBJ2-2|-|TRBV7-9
TGTGCCAGCAGCCGAGCAGACAGCACCGGGGAGCTGTTTTTT
CASSRADSTGELFF
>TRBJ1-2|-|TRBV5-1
TGCGCCAGCAGCTTGGGACCGGGGGAGAGCTATGGCTACACCTTC
CASSLGPGESYGYTF